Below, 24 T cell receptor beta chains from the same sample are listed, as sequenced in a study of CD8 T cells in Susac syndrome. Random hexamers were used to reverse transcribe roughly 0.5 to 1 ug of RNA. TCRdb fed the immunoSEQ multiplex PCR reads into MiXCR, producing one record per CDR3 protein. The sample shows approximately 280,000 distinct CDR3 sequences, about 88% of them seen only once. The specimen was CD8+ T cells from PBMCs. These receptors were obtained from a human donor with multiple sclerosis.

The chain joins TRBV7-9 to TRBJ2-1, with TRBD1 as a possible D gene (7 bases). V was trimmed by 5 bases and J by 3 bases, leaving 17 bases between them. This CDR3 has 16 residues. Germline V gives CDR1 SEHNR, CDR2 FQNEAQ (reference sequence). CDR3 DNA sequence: TGTGCCAGCAGCCCACACAGGGGACTTTTCTACAATGAGCAGTTCTTC. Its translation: CASSPHRGLFYNEQFF.

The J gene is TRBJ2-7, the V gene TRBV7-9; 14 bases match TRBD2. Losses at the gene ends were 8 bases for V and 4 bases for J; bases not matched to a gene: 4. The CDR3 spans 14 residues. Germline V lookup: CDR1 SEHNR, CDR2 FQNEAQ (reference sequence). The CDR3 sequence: CASQGLAGAYEQYF. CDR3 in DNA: TGTGCCAGCCAGGGACTAGCGGGGGCTTACGAGCAGTACTTC.

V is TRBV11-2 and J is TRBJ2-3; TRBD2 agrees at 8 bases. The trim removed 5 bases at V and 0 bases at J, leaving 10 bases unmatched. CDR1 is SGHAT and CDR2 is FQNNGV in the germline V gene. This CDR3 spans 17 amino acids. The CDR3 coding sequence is TGTGCCAGCAGCCCCCGTGGAGCGGGAGATAGCACAGATACGCAGTATTTT. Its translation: CASSPRGAGDSTDTQYF. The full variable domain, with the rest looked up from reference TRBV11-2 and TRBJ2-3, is EAGVAQSPRYKIIEKRQSVAFWCNPISGHATLYWYQQILGQGPKLLIQFQNNGVVDDSQLPKDRFSAERLKGVDSTLKIQPAKLEDSAVYLCASSPRGAGDSTDTQYFGPGTRLTVL.

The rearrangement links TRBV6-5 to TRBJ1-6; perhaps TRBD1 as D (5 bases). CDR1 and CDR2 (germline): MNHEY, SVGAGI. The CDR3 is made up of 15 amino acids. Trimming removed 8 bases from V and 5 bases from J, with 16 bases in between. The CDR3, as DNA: TGTGCCAGCGGGCTCGGAGGGGCGGATAATTCACCCCTCCACTTT. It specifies CASGLGGADNSPLHF.

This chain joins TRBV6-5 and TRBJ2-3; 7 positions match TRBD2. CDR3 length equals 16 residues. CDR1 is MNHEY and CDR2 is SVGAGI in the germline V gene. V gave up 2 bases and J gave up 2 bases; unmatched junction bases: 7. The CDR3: CASSYGGVRVTDTQYF. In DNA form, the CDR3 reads TGTGCCAGCAGTTACGGGGGGGTTCGTGTCACAGATACGCAGTATTTT.

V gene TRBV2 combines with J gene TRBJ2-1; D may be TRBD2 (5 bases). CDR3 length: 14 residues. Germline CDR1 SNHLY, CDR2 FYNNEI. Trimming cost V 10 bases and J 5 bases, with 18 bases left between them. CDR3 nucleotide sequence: TGTGCCACCGAGACTACTAGTCCCAACAATGAGCAGTTCTTC. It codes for CATETTSPNNEQFF.

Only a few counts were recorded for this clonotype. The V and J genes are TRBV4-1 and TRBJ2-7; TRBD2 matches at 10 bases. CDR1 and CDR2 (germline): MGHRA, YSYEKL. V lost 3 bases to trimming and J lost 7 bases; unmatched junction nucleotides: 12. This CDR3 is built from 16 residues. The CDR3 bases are TGCGCCAGCAGCCATACATCAGCGGGAGGGAAGAGGGAGCAGTACTTC. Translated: CASSHTSAGGKREQYF.

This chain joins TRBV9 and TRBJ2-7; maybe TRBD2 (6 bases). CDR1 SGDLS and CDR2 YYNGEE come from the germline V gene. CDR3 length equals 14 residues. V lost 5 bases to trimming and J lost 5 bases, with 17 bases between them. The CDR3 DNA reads TGTGCCAGCAGTCCTCAGCCGGGAGCCCACGAGCAGTACTTC. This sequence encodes CASSPQPGAHEQYF. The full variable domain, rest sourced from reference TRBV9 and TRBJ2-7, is DSGVTQTPKHLITATGQRVTLRCSPRSGDLSVYWYQQSLDQGLQFLIQYYNGEERAKGNILERFSAQQFPDLHSELNLSSLELGDSALYFCASSPQPGAHEQYFGPGTRLTVT.

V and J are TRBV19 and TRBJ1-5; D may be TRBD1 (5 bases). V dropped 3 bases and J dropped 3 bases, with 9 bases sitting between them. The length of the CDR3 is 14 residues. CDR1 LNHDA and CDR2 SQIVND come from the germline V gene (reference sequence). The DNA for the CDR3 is TGTGCCAGTAGTATCCGGGACTTCAATCAGCCCCAGCATTTT. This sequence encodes CASSIRDFNQPQHF.

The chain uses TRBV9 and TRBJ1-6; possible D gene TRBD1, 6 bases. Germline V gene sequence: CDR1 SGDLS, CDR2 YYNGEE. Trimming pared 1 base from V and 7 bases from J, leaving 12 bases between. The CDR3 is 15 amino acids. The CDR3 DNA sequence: TGTGCCAGCAGCGTAACAGGGTCACAGAATTCACCCCTCCACTTT. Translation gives CASSVTGSQNSPLHF.

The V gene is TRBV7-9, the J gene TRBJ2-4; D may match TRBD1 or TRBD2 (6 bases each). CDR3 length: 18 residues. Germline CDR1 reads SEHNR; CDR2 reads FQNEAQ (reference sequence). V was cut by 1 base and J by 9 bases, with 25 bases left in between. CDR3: CASSLGLSGARDGAIQYF. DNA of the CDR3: TGTGCCAGCAGCTTAGGGCTTTCGGGGGCCAGAGATGGGGCCATTCAGTACTTC.

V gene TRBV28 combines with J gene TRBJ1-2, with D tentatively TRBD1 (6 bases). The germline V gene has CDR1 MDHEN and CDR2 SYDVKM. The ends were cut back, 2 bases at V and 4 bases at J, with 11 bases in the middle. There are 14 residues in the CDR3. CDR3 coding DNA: TGTGCCAGCAGTTTAGCGGGGGCCAGCTATGGCTACACCTTC. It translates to CASSLAGASYGYTF.

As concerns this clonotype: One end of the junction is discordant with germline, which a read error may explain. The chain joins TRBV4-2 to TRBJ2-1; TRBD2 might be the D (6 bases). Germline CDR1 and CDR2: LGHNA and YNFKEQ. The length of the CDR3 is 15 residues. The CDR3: CASSPDELADNEQFF. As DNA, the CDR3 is TGTGCCAGTAGCCCCGACGAATTAGCGGATAATGAGCAGTTCTTC.

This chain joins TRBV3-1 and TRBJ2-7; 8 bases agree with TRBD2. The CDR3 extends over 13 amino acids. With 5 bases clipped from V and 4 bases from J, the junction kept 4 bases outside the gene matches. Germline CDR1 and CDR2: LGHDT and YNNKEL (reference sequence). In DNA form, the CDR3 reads TGTGCCAGCAGCATGGGACTAGAGTACGAGCAGTACTTC. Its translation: CASSMGLEYEQYF.

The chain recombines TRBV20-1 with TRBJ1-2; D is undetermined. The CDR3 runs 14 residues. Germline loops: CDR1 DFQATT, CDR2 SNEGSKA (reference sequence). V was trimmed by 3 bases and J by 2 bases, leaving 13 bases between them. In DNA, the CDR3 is TGCAGTGCTAGGGAGACCGGCACCAACTATGGCTACACCTTC. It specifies CSARETGTNYGYTF.

CDR3 in amino acids: CASSELQGAEEKLFF. DNA of the CDR3: TGTGCCAGCAGTGAGCTACAGGGGGCTGAGGAAAAACTGTTTTTT. The chain combines TRBV25-1 with TRBJ1-4; 9 bases map to TRBD1. This CDR3 spans 15 amino acids. The trim removed 3 bases at V and 8 bases at J, leaving 7 bases unmatched. CDR1 MGHDK and CDR2 SYGVNS come from the germline V gene.

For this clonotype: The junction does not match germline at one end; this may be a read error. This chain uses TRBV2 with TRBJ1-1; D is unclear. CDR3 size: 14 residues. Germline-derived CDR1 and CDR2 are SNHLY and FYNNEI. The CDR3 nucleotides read TGTGCCAGCATTCGGGTGTATGGGAACACTGAAGCTTTCTTC. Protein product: CASIRVYGNTEAFF.

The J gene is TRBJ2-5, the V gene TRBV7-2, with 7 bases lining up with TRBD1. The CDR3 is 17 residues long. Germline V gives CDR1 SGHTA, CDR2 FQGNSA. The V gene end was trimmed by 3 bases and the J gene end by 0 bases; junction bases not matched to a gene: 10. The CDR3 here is CASSFRSPGQHQETQYF. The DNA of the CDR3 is TGTGCCAGCAGCTTCAGATCCCCGGGACAGCACCAAGAGACCCAGTACTTC.

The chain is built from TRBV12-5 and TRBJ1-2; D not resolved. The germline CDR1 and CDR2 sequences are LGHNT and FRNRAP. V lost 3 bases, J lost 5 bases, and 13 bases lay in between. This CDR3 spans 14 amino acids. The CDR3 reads CASGLGVGRYGYTF. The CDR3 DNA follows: TGTGCTAGTGGTTTAGGAGTGGGGAGGTATGGCTACACCTTC.

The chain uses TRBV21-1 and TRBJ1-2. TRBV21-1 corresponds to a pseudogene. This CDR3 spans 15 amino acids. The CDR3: CASSNHPAFNYGYTF. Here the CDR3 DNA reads TGTGCCAGCAGCAATCATCCAGCCTTTAATTATGGCTACACCTTC.

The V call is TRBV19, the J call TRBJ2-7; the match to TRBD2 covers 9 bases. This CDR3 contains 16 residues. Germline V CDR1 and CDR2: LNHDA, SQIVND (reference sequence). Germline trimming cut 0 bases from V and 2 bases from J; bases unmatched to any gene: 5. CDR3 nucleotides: TGTGCCAGTAGTATAGATCGGACTAGCGCTACCTACGAGCAGTACTTC. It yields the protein CASSIDRTSATYEQYF.

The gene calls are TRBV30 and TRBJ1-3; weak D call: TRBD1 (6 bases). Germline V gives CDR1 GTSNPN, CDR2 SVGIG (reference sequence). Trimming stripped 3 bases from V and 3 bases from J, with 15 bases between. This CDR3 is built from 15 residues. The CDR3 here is CAWRLARGVGNTIYF. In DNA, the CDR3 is TGTGCCTGGAGACTCGCGAGGGGGGTTGGAAACACCATATATTTT.

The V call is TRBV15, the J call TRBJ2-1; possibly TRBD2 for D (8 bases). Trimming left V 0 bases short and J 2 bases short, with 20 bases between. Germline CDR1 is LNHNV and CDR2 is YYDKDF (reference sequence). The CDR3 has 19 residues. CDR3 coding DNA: TGTGCCACCAGCAGAGATGACAGGGAGCGGGAGAAGCCCTACAATGAGCAGTTCTTC. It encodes CATSRDDREREKPYNEQFF. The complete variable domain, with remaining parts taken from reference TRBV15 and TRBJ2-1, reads DAMVIQNPRYQVTQFGKPVTLSCSQTLNHNVMYWYQQKSSQAPKLLFHYYDKDFNNEADTPDNFQSRRPNTSFCFLDIRSPGLGDTAMYLCATSRDDREREKPYNEQFFGPGTRLTVL.

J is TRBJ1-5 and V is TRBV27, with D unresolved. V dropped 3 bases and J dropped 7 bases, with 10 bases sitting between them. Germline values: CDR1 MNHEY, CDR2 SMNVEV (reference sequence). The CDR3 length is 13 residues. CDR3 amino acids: CASSFGVRQPQHF. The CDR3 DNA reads TGTGCCAGCAGTTTCGGGGTGAGGCAGCCCCAGCATTTT.